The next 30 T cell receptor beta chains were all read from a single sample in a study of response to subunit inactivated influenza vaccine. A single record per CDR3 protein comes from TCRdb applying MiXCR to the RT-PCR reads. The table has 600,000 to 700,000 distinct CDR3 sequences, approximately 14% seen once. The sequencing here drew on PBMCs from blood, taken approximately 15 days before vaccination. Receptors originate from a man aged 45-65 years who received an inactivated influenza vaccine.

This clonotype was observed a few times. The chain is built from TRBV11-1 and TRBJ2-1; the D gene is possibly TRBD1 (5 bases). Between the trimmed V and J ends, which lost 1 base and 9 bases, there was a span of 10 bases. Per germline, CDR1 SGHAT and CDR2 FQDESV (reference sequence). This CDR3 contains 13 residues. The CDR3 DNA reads TGTGCCAGCAGCTTAGGCGCAGGGTTTGAGCAGTTCTTC. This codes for CASSLGAGFEQFF.

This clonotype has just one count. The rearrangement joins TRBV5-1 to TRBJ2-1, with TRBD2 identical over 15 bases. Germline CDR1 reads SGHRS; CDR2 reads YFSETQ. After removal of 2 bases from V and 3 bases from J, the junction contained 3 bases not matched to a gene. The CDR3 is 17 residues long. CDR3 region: CASSFGGLAGGYNEQFF. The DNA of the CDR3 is TGCGCCAGCAGCTTTGGGGGACTAGCGGGGGGCTACAATGAGCAGTTCTTC.

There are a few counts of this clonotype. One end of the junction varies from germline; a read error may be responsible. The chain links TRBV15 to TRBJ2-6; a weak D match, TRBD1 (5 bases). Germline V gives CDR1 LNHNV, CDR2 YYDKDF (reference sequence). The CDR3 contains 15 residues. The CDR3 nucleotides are TGTGCCACCAGTCACCGACAGTCTGTGGCCAACGTCCTGACTTTC. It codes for CATSHRQSVANVLTF. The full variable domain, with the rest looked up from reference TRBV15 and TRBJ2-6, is DAMVIQNPRYQVTQFGKPVTLSCSQTLNHNVMYWYQQKSSQAPKLLFHYYDKDFNNEADTPDNFQSRRPNTSFCFLDIRSPGLGDTAMYLCATSHRQSVANVLTFGAGSRLTVL.

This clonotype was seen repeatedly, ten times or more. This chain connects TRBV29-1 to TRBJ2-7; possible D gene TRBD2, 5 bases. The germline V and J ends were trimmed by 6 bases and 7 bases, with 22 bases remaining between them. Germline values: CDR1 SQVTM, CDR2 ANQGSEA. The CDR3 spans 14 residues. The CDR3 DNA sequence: TGCAGCGTGAAGCATAGATCGGGTTCGGGAGAGCAGTACTTC. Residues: CSVKHRSGSGEQYF.

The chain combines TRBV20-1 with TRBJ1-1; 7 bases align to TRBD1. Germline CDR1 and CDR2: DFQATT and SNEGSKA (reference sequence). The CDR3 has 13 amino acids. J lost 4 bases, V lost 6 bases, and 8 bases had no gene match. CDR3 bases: TGCAGTGCGCAACGATCAGGGGGCACTGAAGCTTTCTTT. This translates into CSAQRSGGTEAFF.

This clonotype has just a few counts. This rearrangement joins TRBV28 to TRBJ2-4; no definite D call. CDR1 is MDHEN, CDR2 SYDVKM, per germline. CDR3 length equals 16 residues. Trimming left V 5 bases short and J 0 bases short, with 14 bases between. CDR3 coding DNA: TGTGCCAGCAGTACAGTTCTGGATCTAGCCAAAAACATTCAGTACTTC. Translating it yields CASSTVLDLAKNIQYF.

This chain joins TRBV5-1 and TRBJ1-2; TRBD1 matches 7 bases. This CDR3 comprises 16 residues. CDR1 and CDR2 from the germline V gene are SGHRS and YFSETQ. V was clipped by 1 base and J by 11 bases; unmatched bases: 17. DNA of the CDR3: TGCGCCAGCAGCTTGCAGGGGGACGCAGGCCCGAAATCGTACACCTTC. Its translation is CASSLQGDAGPKSYTF.

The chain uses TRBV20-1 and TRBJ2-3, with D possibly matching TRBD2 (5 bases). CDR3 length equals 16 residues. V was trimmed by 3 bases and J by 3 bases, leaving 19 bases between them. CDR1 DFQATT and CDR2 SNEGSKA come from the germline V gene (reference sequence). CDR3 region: CSASLSLHGVTDTQYF. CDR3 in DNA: TGCAGTGCTAGTCTCTCCCTCCACGGGGTGACAGATACGCAGTATTTT.

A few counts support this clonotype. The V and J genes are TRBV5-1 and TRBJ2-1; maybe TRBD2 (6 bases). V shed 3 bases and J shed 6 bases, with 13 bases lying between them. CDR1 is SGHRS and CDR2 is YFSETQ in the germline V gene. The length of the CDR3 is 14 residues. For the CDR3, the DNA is TGCGCCAGCAGCTGGGCGCCCGGGAGCAATGAGCAGTTCTTC. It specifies CASSWAPGSNEQFF.

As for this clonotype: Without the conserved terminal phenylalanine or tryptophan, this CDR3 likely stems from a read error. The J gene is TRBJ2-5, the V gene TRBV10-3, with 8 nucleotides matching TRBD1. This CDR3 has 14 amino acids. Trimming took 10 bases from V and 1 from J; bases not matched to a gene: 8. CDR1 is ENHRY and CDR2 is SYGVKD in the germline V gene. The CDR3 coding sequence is TGTGCCACCAGACAGGGGACCTCCCAAGAGACCCAGTACTTA. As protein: CATRQGTSQETQYL.

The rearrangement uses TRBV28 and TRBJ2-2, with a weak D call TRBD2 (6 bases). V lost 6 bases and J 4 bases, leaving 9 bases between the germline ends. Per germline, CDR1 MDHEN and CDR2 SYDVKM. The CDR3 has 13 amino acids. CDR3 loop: CASRSGGTGELFF. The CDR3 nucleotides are TGTGCCAGCAGGTCCGGGGGCACCGGGGAGCTGTTTTTT.

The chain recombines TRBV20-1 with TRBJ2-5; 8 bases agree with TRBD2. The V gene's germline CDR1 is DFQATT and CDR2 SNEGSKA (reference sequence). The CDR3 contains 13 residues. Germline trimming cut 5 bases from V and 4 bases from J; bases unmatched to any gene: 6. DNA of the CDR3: TGCAGTGCTCATAGCGGGGCCGGAGAGACCCAGTACTTC. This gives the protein CSAHSGAGETQYF.

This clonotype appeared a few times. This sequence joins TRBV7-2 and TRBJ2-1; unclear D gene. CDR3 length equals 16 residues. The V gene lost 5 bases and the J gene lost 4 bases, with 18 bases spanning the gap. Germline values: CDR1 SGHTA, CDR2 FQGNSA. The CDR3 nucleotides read TGTGCCAGCAGCCGCATCCAATTTACCGATTACAATGAGCAGTTCTTC. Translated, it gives CASSRIQFTDYNEQFF. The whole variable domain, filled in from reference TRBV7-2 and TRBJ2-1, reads GAGVSQSPSNKVTEKGKDVELRCDPISGHTALYWYRQSLGQGLEFLIYFQGNSAPDKSGLPSDRFSAERTGGSVSTLTIQRTQQEDSAVYLCASSRIQFTDYNEQFFGPGTRLTVL.

The CDR3 DNA reads TGTGCCAGCAGTGGTACGTGGGGGGCTTGGAACACTGAAGCTTTCTTT. Protein product: CASSGTWGAWNTEAFF. This rearrangement joins TRBV28 to TRBJ1-1; TRBD1 is a possible D gene (6 bases). This CDR3 has 16 residues. Germline CDR1 MDHEN, CDR2 SYDVKM. Trimming took off 5 bases at V and 1 base at J, with 17 bases between the two ends.

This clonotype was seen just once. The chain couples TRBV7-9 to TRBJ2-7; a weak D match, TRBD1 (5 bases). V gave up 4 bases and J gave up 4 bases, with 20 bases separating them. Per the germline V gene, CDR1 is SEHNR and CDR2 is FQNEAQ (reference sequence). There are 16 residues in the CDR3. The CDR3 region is CASSSEGWGRNYEQYF. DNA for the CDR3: TGTGCCAGCAGCTCAGAAGGGTGGGGCAGGAATTACGAGCAGTACTTC.

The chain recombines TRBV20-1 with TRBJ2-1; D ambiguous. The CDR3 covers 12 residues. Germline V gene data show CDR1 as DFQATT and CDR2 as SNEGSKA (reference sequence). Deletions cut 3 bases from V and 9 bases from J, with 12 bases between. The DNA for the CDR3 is TGCAGTGCTAGGGTTAGGGCGCGTGAGCAGTTCTTC. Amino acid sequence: CSARVRAREQFF.

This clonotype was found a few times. The CDR3: CSAESVTGELFF. The CDR3 DNA follows: TGCAGTGCCGAATCCGTCACCGGGGAGCTGTTTTTT. The chain has TRBV20-1 and TRBJ2-2; D is unclear. Trimming shortened V by 6 bases and J by 4 bases, and 9 bases separated the two germline ends. The CDR3 extends over 12 amino acids. Looked up from germline, CDR1 is DFQATT and CDR2 is SNEGSKA (reference sequence).

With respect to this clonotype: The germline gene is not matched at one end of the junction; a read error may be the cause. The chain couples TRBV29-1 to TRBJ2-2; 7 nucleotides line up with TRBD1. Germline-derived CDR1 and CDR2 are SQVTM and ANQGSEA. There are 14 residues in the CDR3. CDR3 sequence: CSAEQGTNTGELFF. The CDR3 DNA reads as TGCAGCGCTGAACAGGGGACGAACACCGGGGAGCTGTTTTTT.

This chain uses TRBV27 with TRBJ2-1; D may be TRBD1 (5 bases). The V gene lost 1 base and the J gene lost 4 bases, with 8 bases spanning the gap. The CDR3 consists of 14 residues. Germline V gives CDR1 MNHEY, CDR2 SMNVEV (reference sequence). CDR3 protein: CASSLFQGYNEQFF. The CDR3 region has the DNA TGTGCCAGCAGTTTATTTCAGGGTTACAATGAGCAGTTCTTC.

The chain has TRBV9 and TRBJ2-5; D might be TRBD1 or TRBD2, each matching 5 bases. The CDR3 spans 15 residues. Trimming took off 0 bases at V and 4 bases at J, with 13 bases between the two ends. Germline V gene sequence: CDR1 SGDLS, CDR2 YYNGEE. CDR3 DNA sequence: TGTGCCAGCAGCGTAGGGGGGATCCGAGGAGAGACCCAGTACTTC. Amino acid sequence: CASSVGGIRGETQYF. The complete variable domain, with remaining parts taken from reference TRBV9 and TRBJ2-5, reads DSGVTQTPKHLITATGQRVTLRCSPRSGDLSVYWYQQSLDQGLQFLIQYYNGEERAKGNILERFSAQQFPDLHSELNLSSLELGDSALYFCASSVGGIRGETQYFGPGTRLLVL.

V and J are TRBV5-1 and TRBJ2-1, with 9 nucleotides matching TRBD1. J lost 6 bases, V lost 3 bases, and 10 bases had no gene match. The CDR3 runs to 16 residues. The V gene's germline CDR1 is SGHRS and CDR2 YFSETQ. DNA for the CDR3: TGCGCCAGCAGCTGGACTGACAGGGGGGTAGGCAATGAGCAGTTCTTC. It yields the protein CASSWTDRGVGNEQFF.

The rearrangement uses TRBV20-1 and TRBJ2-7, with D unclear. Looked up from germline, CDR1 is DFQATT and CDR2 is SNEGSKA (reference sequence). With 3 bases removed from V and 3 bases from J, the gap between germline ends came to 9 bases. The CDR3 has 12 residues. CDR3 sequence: CSASRPDYEQYF. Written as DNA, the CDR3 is TGCAGTGCTAGCCGGCCCGACTACGAGCAGTACTTC.

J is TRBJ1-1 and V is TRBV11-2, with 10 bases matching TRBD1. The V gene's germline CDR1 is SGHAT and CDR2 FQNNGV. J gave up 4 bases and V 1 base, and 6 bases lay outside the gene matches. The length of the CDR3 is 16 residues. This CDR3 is CASSLAGQGYFTEAFF. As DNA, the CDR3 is TGTGCCAGCAGCTTAGCGGGACAGGGGTACTTCACTGAAGCTTTCTTT.

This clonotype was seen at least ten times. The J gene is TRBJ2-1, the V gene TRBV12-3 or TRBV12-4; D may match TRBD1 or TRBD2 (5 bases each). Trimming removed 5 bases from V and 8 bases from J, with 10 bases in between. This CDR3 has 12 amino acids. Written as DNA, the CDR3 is TGTGCCAGCAGTCTTCGGGACGATGAGCAGTTCTTC. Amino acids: CASSLRDDEQFF.

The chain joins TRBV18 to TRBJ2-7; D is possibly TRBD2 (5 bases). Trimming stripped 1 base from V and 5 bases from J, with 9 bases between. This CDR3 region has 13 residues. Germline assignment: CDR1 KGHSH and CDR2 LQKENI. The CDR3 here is CASSPQDGNEQYF. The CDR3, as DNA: TGTGCCAGCTCACCACAGGACGGGAACGAGCAGTACTTC.

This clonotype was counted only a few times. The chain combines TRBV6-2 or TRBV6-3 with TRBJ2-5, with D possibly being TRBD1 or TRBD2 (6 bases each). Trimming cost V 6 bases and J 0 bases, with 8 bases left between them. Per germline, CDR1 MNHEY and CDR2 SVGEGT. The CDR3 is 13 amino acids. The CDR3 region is CASRGGYQETQYF. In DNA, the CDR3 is TGTGCCAGCAGAGGGGGGTACCAAGAGACCCAGTACTTC.

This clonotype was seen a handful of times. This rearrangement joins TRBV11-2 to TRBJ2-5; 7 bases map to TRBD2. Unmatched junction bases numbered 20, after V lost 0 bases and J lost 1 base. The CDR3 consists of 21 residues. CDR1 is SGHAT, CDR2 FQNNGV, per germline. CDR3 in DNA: TGTGCCAGCAGCTTAGAACCGAATGGGGCGGGAGTATTAGGGTTCCAAGAGACCCAGTACTTC. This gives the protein CASSLEPNGAGVLGFQETQYF. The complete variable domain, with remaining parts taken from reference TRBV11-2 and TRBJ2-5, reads EAGVAQSPRYKIIEKRQSVAFWCNPISGHATLYWYQQILGQGPKLLIQFQNNGVVDDSQLPKDRFSAERLKGVDSTLKIQPAKLEDSAVYLCASSLEPNGAGVLGFQETQYFGPGTRLLVL.

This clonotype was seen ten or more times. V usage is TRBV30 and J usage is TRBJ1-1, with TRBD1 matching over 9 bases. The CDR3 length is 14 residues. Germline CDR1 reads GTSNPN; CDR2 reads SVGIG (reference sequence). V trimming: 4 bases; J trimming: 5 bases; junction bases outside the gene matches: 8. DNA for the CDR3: TGTGCCTGGACCTACAGGGGGCCGCGGACTGAAGCTTTCTTT. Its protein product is CAWTYRGPRTEAFF.

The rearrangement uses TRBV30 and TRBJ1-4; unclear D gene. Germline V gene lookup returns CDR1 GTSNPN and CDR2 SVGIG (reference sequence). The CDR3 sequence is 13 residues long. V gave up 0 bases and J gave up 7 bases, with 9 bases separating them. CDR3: CAWSVGSGEKLFF. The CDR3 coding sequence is TGTGCCTGGAGTGTTGGGTCGGGTGAAAAACTGTTTTTT.

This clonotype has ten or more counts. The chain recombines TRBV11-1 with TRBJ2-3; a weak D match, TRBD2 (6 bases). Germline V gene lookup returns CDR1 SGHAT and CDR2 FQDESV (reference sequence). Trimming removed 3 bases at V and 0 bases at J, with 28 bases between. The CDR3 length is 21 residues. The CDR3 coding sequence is TGTGCCAGCAGCTTGGGGCCCGGGACTCCAAATACCCGTCCTAGCACAGATACGCAGTATTTT. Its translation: CASSLGPGTPNTRPSTDTQYF.